This T cell receptor beta chain was sequenced in a study of prognosis after radiotherapy for stage I lung cancer. At the level of the study: All of the patients with non-small cell lung cancer, including over 5 who had refused surgery, were considered to be medically inoperable. About a dozen patients had adenocarcinoma tumors, while squamous cell carcinoma tumors were found in more than five.

V shed 1 base, J shed 11 bases, and the junction held 21 bases outside the gene matches. CDR1 and CDR2 (germline): MNHEY, SVGEGT. The CDR3 loop spans 19 amino acids. A remark on this clonotype: Its cognate antigen is unknown. A single base is all that separates this from a far larger clone, so a read error is likely.

CDR3 of TCR beta was amplified from genomic DNA via a two-round multiplex PCR. Round-one PCR had primers specific to each TRBV and TRBJ gene. TCRdb reprocessed the multiplex PCR reads via MiXCR and lists one record per CDR3 protein. The table includes roughly 15,000 distinct CDR3 sequences, 15% to 20% detected once. Study-level points and caveats: Unique TCR clones declined after stereotactic body radiation therapy, from a median approximately 9,600 to 7,200.

This chain links TRBV6-2 or TRBV6-3 with TRBJ2-5, with TRBD2 matching over 11 bases. The receptor was isolated from a donor over 45 with non-small cell lung cancer. Sequences were derived from PBMCs, sampled before or after stereotactic body radiation therapy (not recorded which). The CDR3 bases are TGTGCCAGCAGTTACTTTGAGACTAGCGGGGTCAGCTCCTACAATGAGCAGTACTTC. As protein: CASSYFETSGVSSYNEQYF.